The sequence of this T cell receptor (beta chain) was determined in a study of cytomegalovirus exposure and HLA in healthy donors. Study information: Unique TCRs from HLA-typed donors, 70 million to 100 million of them, were held in an early data release.

Primers for the PCR totalled 60 Vbeta and 13 Jbeta. Here immunoSEQ multiplex PCR was the method, and the copy in TCRdb shows in-frame clones only, minus some. The sample holds some 130,000 clones; approximately 80% are singletons and the top ten take 1%. The CDR3 sequence is 12 residues long. V dropped 2 bases and J dropped 11 bases, with 12 bases sitting between them. In regard to this clone: Its cognate antigen is unknown.

Notes on the study in general: Further analysis was carried out later, and it showed several of the most significant clusters appearing linked to common viral pathogens. In a later analysis, TCR beta V- and J-gene trimming showed a link to a missense DCLRE1C variant.

What was sequenced was PBMCs. V usage is TRBV23-1 and J usage is TRBJ1-1, with D uncertain. TRBV23-1 is reported as an ORF; its role is uncertain. This receptor was identified in a man aged 35 to 55 in good health and CMV-seronegative. This chain's CDR3 is CASSQEALSAFF. Written as DNA, the CDR3 is TGCGCCAGCAGTCAAGAGGCATTATCGGCTTTCTTT.